This T cell receptor (beta chain) comes out of a study of OX40 agonist ivuxolimab in advanced cancers. Across the study: Melanoma, hepatocellular carcinoma, head and neck or renal cell cancer occurred in dose-escalation patients. Three patients showed partial responses: one hepatocellular carcinoma and two cutaneous melanoma cases. Findings of the study overall: Researchers report that CD8+ T cells had, on average, more expanded clones than CD4+.

Regarding this clone: Its cognate antigen is unknown.

CDR1 is MGHDK and CDR2 is SYGVNS in the germline V gene. The CDR3 covers 13 residues. Between the trimmed V and J ends, which lost 6 bases and 0 bases, there was a span of 9 bases. Systemic immunosuppression or autoimmune disease history was grounds to exclude patients. Sequenced by immunoSEQ multiplex PCR; TCRdb stores in-frame clones only, minus some. Found here are around 45,000 clones, roughly 90% of them singletons; the top ten hold around 1%. The origin of this receptor is an adult with an advanced solid tumor such as melanoma, head and neck, liver or kidney cancer. The sequenced sample was CD4+ or CD8+ T cells sorted from blood, obtained in a trial of the OX40 agonist ivuxolimab. This chain connects TRBV25-1 to TRBJ2-7; D is unclear. The CDR3 bases are TGTGCCAGCAGGGCAATCAGCTCCTACGAGCAGTACTTC. This codes for CASRAISSYEQYF.